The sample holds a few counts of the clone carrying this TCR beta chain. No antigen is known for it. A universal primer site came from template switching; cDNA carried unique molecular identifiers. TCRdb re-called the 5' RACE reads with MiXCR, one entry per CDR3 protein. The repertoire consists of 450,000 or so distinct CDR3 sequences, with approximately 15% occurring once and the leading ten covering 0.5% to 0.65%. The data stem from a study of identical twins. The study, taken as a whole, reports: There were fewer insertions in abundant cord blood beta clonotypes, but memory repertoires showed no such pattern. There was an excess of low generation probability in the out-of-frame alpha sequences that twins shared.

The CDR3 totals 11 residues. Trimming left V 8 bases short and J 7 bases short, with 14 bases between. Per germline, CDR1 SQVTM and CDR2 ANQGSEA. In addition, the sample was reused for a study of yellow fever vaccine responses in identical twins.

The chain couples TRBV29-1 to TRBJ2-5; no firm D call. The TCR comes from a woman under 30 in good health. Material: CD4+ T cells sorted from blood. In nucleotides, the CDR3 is TGCAGCCCGAGACTGATGGGGACCCAGTACTTC. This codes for CSPRLMGTQYF.